Below are 17 T cell receptor beta chains sequenced from a single sample in a study of vaccination effects on CD4 cells after COVID-19. Under the ViraFEST assay, PBMC were stimulated with viral peptide pools so that antigen-specific CD4+ T cells expanded. Sequencing was performed afterwards. With more than 9 days of culture completed, CD4+ T cells were isolated. Vaccine recipients had no previous SARS-CoV-2 infection; their nucleocapsid antibodies were negative. These receptors have no identified antigens. The repertoire was sequenced with immunoSEQ multiplex PCR; TCRdb's copy has only in-frame clones and lacks some. The sample lists tens of thousands of clones; roughly 70% were seen once. The sequencing here drew on CD4+ T cells from PBMCs cultured with SARS-CoV-2 spike peptides, taken before COVID-19 vaccination. These receptors originate from a human donor who received a COVID-19 vaccine.

CDR3 protein: CASSTGQLNTEAFF. The CDR3 nucleotides read TGTGCCAGTAGTACGGGACAACTAAACACTGAAGCTTTCTTT. The rearrangement joins TRBV19 to TRBJ1-1; possible D gene TRBD1, 6 bases. Germline CDR1 LNHDA, CDR2 SQIVND (reference sequence). V was shortened by 4 bases and J by 2 bases, with 11 bases between the two germline ends. The CDR3 is made up of 14 amino acids.

This chain connects TRBV7-3 to TRBJ1-2; 8 positions agree with TRBD1. Looked up from germline, CDR1 is SGHTA and CDR2 is FQGTGA. The CDR3 totals 13 residues. Germline trimming cut 5 bases from V and 7 bases from J; bases unmatched to any gene: 6. CDR3 nucleotides: TGTGCCAGCAGCACTACAGGGGGTGGTGGCTACACCTTC. Translated: CASSTTGGGGYTF.

The rearrangement joins TRBV19 to TRBJ1-2; D remains unclear. The CDR3 sequence is 16 residues long. V was cut by 2 bases and J by 0 bases, with 13 bases left in between. In germline, CDR1 is LNHDA, CDR2 SQIVND (reference sequence). CDR3 sequence reads: CASSITTSSANYGYTF. The CDR3 DNA sequence: TGTGCCAGTAGTATAACTACCTCTTCAGCTAACTATGGCTACACCTTC. Drawing the rest from reference TRBV19 and TRBJ1-2, the complete variable domain is DGGITQSPKYLFRKEGQNVTLSCEQNLNHDAMYWYRQDPGQGLRLIYYSQIVNDFQKGDIAEGYSVSREKKESFPLTVTSAQKNPTAFYLCASSITTSSANYGYTFGSGTRLTVV.

This clone was seen a few times. The chain uses TRBV5-1 and TRBJ1-4, with TRBD1 matching 8 bases. This CDR3 region has 15 residues. J gave up 8 bases and V 4 bases, and 10 bases lay outside the gene matches. Per the germline V gene, CDR1 is SGHRS and CDR2 is YFSETQ. The CDR3 sequence is CASSRSGTGSEKLFF. The CDR3 coding sequence is TGCGCCAGCAGCAGATCCGGGACAGGAAGCGAAAAACTGTTTTTT. Variable domain in full (rest from reference TRBV5-1 and TRBJ1-4): KAGVTQTPRYLIKTRGQQVTLSCSPISGHRSVSWYQQTPGQGLQFLFEYFSETQRNKGNFPGRFSGRQFSNSRSEMNVSTLELGDSALYLCASSRSGTGSEKLFFGSGTQLSVL.

This chain links TRBV20-1 with TRBJ1-5; D gene uncertain. The CDR3 contains 11 residues. Germline lookup yields CDR1 DFQATT and CDR2 SNEGSKA (reference sequence). The V and J ends lost 4 bases and 11 bases respectively, with 12 bases between them. CDR3 nucleotide sequence: TGCAGTGCTATGATCGGGAGGTCCCAGCATTTT. Amino acid sequence: CSAMIGRSQHF.

This clone was seen a handful of times. The chain combines TRBV6-1 with TRBJ1-2, with D maybe TRBD1 (5 bases). Trimming pared 3 bases from V and 5 bases from J, leaving 10 bases between. This CDR3 is built from 13 residues. Germline V gives CDR1 MNHNS, CDR2 SASEGT. The CDR3 DNA is TGTGCCAGCAGTGATCCAGGGAGGTATGGCTACACCTTC. It encodes CASSDPGRYGYTF.

This clone was recorded once. The J gene is TRBJ2-5, the V gene TRBV6-5; D might be TRBD2 (5 bases). Germline loops: CDR1 MNHEY, CDR2 SVGAGI. Deletions cut 10 bases from V and 4 bases from J, with 19 bases between. The length of the CDR3 is 14 residues. Written as DNA, the CDR3 is TGTGCCACCACCGTTACAGCGGAGCGAGAGACCCAGTACTTC. This sequence encodes CATTVTAERETQYF.

This chain uses TRBV5-1 with TRBJ1-2; tentative D call: TRBD1 (5 bases). CDR1 is SGHRS and CDR2 is YFSETQ in the germline V gene. The CDR3 runs 15 residues. Trimming shortened V by 2 bases and J by 1 base, and 12 bases separated the two germline ends. The CDR3 region has the DNA TGCGCCAGCAGCTTCGGGGCTTGGGGTAACTATGGCTACACCTTC. Protein product: CASSFGAWGNYGYTF.

The chain joins TRBV19 to TRBJ2-5; D not certain. The CDR3 contains 15 residues. V was cut by 5 bases and J by 1 base, with 14 bases left in between. CDR1 LNHDA and CDR2 SQIVND come from the germline V gene (reference sequence). The DNA of the CDR3 is TGTGCCAGTAGTTCCTACAAGGGTCCCCAAGAGACCCAGTACTTC. Its protein product is CASSSYKGPQETQYF.

The J gene is TRBJ1-6, the V gene TRBV28, with TRBD1 as a possible D gene (5 bases). Germline CDR1 reads MDHEN; CDR2 reads SYDVKM. The CDR3 covers 13 residues. Trimming left V 9 bases short and J 7 bases short, with 13 bases between. CDR3 nucleotide sequence: TGTGCCAGTACCTCAGGGTCAAATTCACCCCTCCACTTT. Translation: CASTSGSNSPLHF.

The chain recombines TRBV3-1 (or the pseudogene TRBV3-2) with TRBJ1-1; a possible D gene is TRBD1 (6 bases). Trimming left V 1 base short and J 0 bases short, with 12 bases between. The CDR3 covers 16 residues. Germline CDR1 reads LGHDT; CDR2 reads YNNKEL (reference sequence). The CDR3 DNA is TGTGCCAGCAGCCAAGCGGACAGCCTAATGAACACTGAAGCTTTCTTT. Translation: CASSQADSLMNTEAFF.

This chain joins TRBV19 and TRBJ1-1; D possibly corresponds to TRBD1 (5 bases). V lost 5 bases and J lost 2, with 12 bases in between. This CDR3 is 14 amino acids long. Germline CDR1 and CDR2: LNHDA and SQIVND (reference sequence). This CDR3 reads CASSPGLANTEAFF. The DNA of the CDR3 is TGTGCCAGTAGTCCGGGACTTGCAAACACTGAAGCTTTCTTT.

In nucleotides, the CDR3 is TGTGCCAGCAGCCAAGGAGGGGCAGGGGGGTACGAGCAGTACTTC. Protein sequence: CASSQGGAGGYEQYF. J is TRBJ2-7 and V is TRBV3-1 (or the pseudogene TRBV3-2); D is possibly TRBD1 (7 bases). The CDR3 runs 15 residues. V gave up 1 base and J gave up 4 bases, with 14 bases separating them. Germline V gives CDR1 LGHDT, CDR2 YNNKEL (reference sequence).

The genes are TRBV20-1 and TRBJ2-1; the match to TRBD2 covers 11 bases. The CDR3 totals 20 residues. V dropped 3 bases and J dropped 0; count of bases not matched to a gene: 16. From germline, CDR1 is DFQATT and CDR2 SNEGSKA (reference sequence). CDR3 DNA: TGCAGTGCTAGTGGTCGAATTCTAGCGGGGGGCCCCCTCTCCTACAATGAGCAGTTCTTC. Translating it yields CSASGRILAGGPLSYNEQFF.

The J gene is TRBJ2-2, the V gene TRBV2; D may correspond to TRBD1 or TRBD2 (5 bases each). The germline V and J ends were trimmed by 7 bases and 0 bases, with 12 bases remaining between them. CDR3 length equals 15 residues. Germline V lookup: CDR1 SNHLY, CDR2 FYNNEI. The CDR3 DNA reads as TGTGCCAGCACCTCGGGGACGACGAACACCGGGGAGCTGTTTTTT. This codes for CASTSGTTNTGELFF.

The rearrangement uses TRBV6-6 and TRBJ1-4; possibly TRBD1 for D (5 bases). Germline values: CDR1 MNHNY, CDR2 SVGAGI (reference sequence). This CDR3 is 13 amino acids long. V gave up 7 bases and J gave up 3 bases, with 9 bases separating them. CDR3 residues: CASNRGANEKLFF. The CDR3 region has the DNA TGTGCCAGCAACAGAGGGGCTAATGAAAAACTGTTTTTT.

The chain links TRBV9 to TRBJ2-5; 10 bases match TRBD1. Per the germline V gene, CDR1 is SGDLS and CDR2 is YYNGEE. The J segment lost 5 bases and the V segment lost 0 bases, leaving 4 bases of the junction unmatched. CDR3 length: 15 amino acids. CDR3 DNA sequence: TGTGCCAGCAGCGTAGGGACAGGGGGACGGGAGACCCAGTACTTC. This translates into CASSVGTGGRETQYF.